This is a list of T cell receptor beta chains from one sample in a study of response to subunit inactivated influenza vaccine. TCRdb analysed the RT-PCR reads with MiXCR anew, one entry per CDR3 protein. The repertoire includes about 520,000 distinct CDR3 sequences, roughly 27% of them detected once, and 1.9% sits in the top ten. This specimen was CD4+ T cells sorted from PBMCs, taken around 5 days after vaccination. The source of these receptors is a man aged 50 or older who received an inactivated influenza vaccine. Both conserved end residues are trimmed from each CDR3. Each record gives: V gene, CDR3 protein.

TRBV10-3 AISESLGANSPLH
TRBV12-3/TRBV12-4 ASSLAPGTTGANVLT
TRBV6-2/TRBV6-3 ASSDRPSYEQY
TRBV7-9 ASSLAGAGTYEQY
TRBV27 ASSPPGLPKETQY
TRBV24-1 ATSDPGTGERDTQY
TRBV20-1 SAPRGSSSYNEQF
TRBV5-1 ASSLGDTNTGELF
TRBV6-5 ASSSSGLAGNEQF
TRBV14 ASSPVDGTGYYEQF
TRBV25-1 ASMGQGNTEAF
TRBV20-1 SARDRAASNSYEQY
TRBV6-1 ASTNSGMSSYEQY
TRBV3-1 ASSHRTPNEQF
TRBV20-1 SAGRTGTPQQY
TRBV24-1 ATSDAGPQGSQPQH
TRBV6-5 ASSYSGGGMHTGELF
TRBV5-5 ASSLQGPPETQY
TRBV28 ASIPSQGSGNTIY
TRBV24-1 ATSDPYDPSGRDTQY
TRBV14 ASSLRTGLANYGYT
TRBV6-1 ASSEVAGKPF
TRBV2 ASRLQGANYGYT
TRBV12-3/TRBV12-4 ASSPTTSGSRETQY
TRBV14 ASSQDLWVTQY
TRBV6-2/TRBV6-3 ASSPFRLAGETLANTGELF
TRBV12-3/TRBV12-4 ASSSLAGVHNEQF
TRBV5-1 ASSSIYRDRGMDTQY
TRBV28 ASRPQGETQY
TRBV12-3/TRBV12-4 ASSFPHHNEQF
TRBV21-1 ASSKVGRTGKETQY
TRBV20-1 SARKPGQGIYGYT
TRBV29-1 SVGKWGEWEDNEQF
TRBV6-1 ASRSREAGANVLT
TRBV19 ASSIRTADNSPLH
TRBV4-2 ASSQDPTEQETQY
TRBV5-1 ASSIDSNQPQH
TRBV14 ASSQGRIDEQF
TRBV20-1 SAEVGGSNQPQH
TRBV10-3 AISPGQGTDTQY
TRBV20-1 SAGGLGQGAFNEQF
TRBV7-7 ASSSTSTGTQY
TRBV9 ASSVAATDTQY
TRBV7-2 ASSRDSSGANVLT
TRBV5-1 ASSLGPKVPEQY